This T cell receptor (beta chain) was sequenced during a study of blood T cell repertoires in COVID-19. The data were produced by immunoSEQ multiplex PCR, yet TCRdb's version contains in-frame clones alone and is incomplete. This repertoire shows some 200,000 clones, about nine tenths found once; its top ten account for around 2.1%. Donors in Cohort 3 counted as recovered after two negative PCRs, clearance, or symptom resolution. CDR1 is SGHAT and CDR2 is FQNNGV in the germline V gene. The CDR3 contains 18 residues. The J segment lost 5 bases and the V segment lost 1 base, leaving 14 bases of the junction unmatched.

The receptor was derived from a woman aged 25 to 39 who had recovered from COVID-19. The source material was PBMCs or T cells enriched from blood (not recorded which). The rearrangement links TRBV11-2 to TRBJ2-7; 10 bases line up with TRBD2. CDR3 nucleotide sequence: TGTGCCAGCAGCTTAGCGCTAGCGGGAGACGGTCGGTATAACGAGCAGTACTTC. Protein product: CASSLALAGDGRYNEQYF.